A single sample is the source of the 31 T cell receptor beta chains below, sequenced in a study of control samples from healthy donors and cancer patients. TCRdb's table, derived via immunoSEQ multiplex PCR, lists solely in-frame clones and lacks some. In the table there are roughly 130,000 clones, about 88% of which are singletons. The sequenced sample was blood. The receptors here all came from a man aged 45-65 years in good health.

The genes are TRBV2 and TRBJ1-1; TRBD1 aligns across 7 bases. The length of the CDR3 is 14 residues. V was pared by 6 bases and J by 6 bases, with 10 bases of the junction left unmatched. The germline V gene has CDR1 SNHLY and CDR2 FYNNEI. The CDR3: CASREQRGRAEAFF. The CDR3, as DNA: TGTGCCAGCAGGGAACAAAGGGGGCGTGCTGAAGCTTTCTTT.

This chain links TRBV7-2 with TRBJ1-5; D is unclear. V was trimmed by 1 base and J by 3 bases, leaving 4 bases between them. The CDR3 sequence is 13 residues long. The V gene's germline CDR1 is SGHTA and CDR2 FQGNSA. The CDR3 spells CASSLVFNQPQHF. The CDR3 DNA reads as TGTGCCAGCAGCTTAGTATTCAATCAGCCCCAGCATTTT.

This CDR3 is CATSDLVAGAGRGEQFF. The CDR3 region has the DNA TGTGCCACCAGTGATTTGGTGGCGGGGGCCGGGAGAGGTGAGCAGTTCTTC. V gene TRBV24-1 combines with J gene TRBJ2-1; tentative D call: TRBD2 (7 bases). Looked up from germline, CDR1 is KGHDR and CDR2 is SFDVKD. V was clipped by 0 bases and J by 9 bases, with 20 bases between them. The CDR3 totals 17 residues.

This clone was seen a single time. This chain's CDR3 is CASTPFGVSGNTIYF. The CDR3 DNA follows: TGCGCCAGCACTCCATTCGGGGTGTCGGGAAACACCATATATTTT. The J gene is TRBJ1-3, the V gene TRBV5-1; D remains ambiguous. This CDR3 has 15 residues. Looked up from germline, CDR1 is SGHRS and CDR2 is YFSETQ. The V gene lost 6 bases and the J gene lost 4 bases, with 17 bases spanning the gap.

The rearrangement links TRBV11-3 to TRBJ1-4, with D uncertain. V lost 5 bases and J lost 0, with 10 bases in between. Germline loops: CDR1 SGHNT, CDR2 YENEEA. This CDR3 contains 15 residues. The CDR3 DNA is TGTGCCAGCAGCGTTCGGAGGACAACTAATGAAAAACTGTTTTTT. It specifies CASSVRRTTNEKLFF.

This clone was detected only a few times. This sample includes further DNA sequences coding for the same CDR3. The V call is TRBV5-1, the J call TRBJ2-2, with 8 bases matching TRBD1. This CDR3 has 15 amino acids. V shed 4 bases, J shed 2 bases, and the junction held 4 bases outside the gene matches. Germline CDR1 reads SGHRS; CDR2 reads YFSETQ. CDR3 sequence: CASSPGTGNTGELFF. The CDR3 nucleotides read TGCGCCAGCAGCCCTGGGACAGGAAACACCGGGGAGCTGTTTTTT.

This clone has more than one count but fewer than ten. V is TRBV24-1 and J is TRBJ2-1; 11 bases align to TRBD2. The germline V gene has CDR1 KGHDR and CDR2 SFDVKD. The CDR3 has 17 residues. Germline trimming cut 5 bases from V and 4 bases from J; bases unmatched to any gene: 9. The CDR3 nucleotides read TGTGCCACCAGTGCTGGGCTACTAGCGGGGGTATACAATGAGCAGTTCTTC. Translation gives CATSAGLLAGVYNEQFF.

The CDR3 sequence: CASSVGQLSSGNTIYF. CDR3 in DNA: TGTGCCAGCAGCGTAGGTCAGCTCAGCTCTGGAAACACCATATATTTT. The chain is built from TRBV9 and TRBJ1-3, with unresolved D. The CDR3 spans 16 residues. Trimming removed 0 bases from V and 0 bases from J, with 10 bases in between. The germline V gene has CDR1 SGDLS and CDR2 YYNGEE.

The chain links TRBV27 to TRBJ2-1; TRBD2 matches 8 bases. Looked up from germline, CDR1 is MNHEY and CDR2 is SMNVEV (reference sequence). V gave up 5 bases and J gave up 9 bases; unmatched junction bases: 12. The CDR3 is 15 residues long. As DNA, the CDR3 is TGTGCCAGCAGTCCAACCCCGGGACTAGAGGGTGAGCAGTTCTTC. It codes for CASSPTPGLEGEQFF.

This chain uses TRBV7-2 with TRBJ2-1; the D gene could be TRBD1 or TRBD2 (6 bases each). V lost 0 bases to trimming and J lost 10 bases, with 16 bases between them. This CDR3 spans 15 amino acids. Germline V CDR1 and CDR2: SGHTA, FQGNSA. CDR3 region: CASSLARGAEREQFF. The CDR3 DNA is TGTGCCAGCAGCTTAGCGAGGGGGGCCGAGCGAGAGCAGTTCTTC.

CDR3 loop: CASSQEQDRTVGYNSPLHF. DNA of the CDR3: TGCGCCAGCAGCCAAGAGCAAGACAGGACCGTGGGGTATAATTCACCCCTCCACTTT. This rearrangement joins TRBV4-1 to TRBJ1-6; a weak D match, TRBD1 (6 bases). The CDR3 extends over 19 amino acids. CDR1 is MGHRA, CDR2 YSYEKL, per germline. V was pared by 0 bases and J by 4 bases, with 19 bases between.

The gene calls are TRBV6-5 and TRBJ2-5; D may correspond to TRBD1 or TRBD2 (5 bases each). From germline, CDR1 is MNHEY and CDR2 SVGAGI. CDR3 length: 16 residues. The V end lost 2 bases, the J end lost 7 bases, and 20 bases lay between the germline ends. The CDR3 DNA reads TGTGCCAGCAGTTACCAGCTAGGGCCGGGACGCGGGACCCAGTACTTC. This encodes CASSYQLGPGRGTQYF.

The chain joins TRBV9 to TRBJ2-3; D is ambiguous. V lost 0 bases and J 6 bases, leaving 8 bases between the germline ends. CDR3 length equals 13 residues. Looked up from germline, CDR1 is SGDLS and CDR2 is YYNGEE. The CDR3 coding sequence is TGTGCCAGCAGCGTAGATGGTAGGGATACGCAGTATTTT. Protein sequence: CASSVDGRDTQYF.

This CDR3 is CASSPGDRVETQYF. In DNA form, the CDR3 reads TGTGCCAGCAGTCCGGGCGACAGGGTAGAGACCCAGTACTTC. The chain links TRBV28 to TRBJ2-5; 7 nucleotides line up with TRBD1. The CDR3 covers 14 residues. The germline gives CDR1 MDHEN, CDR2 SYDVKM. The junction had 7 bases not matched to a gene; V was cut back by 5 bases and J by 4 bases.

The chain is built from TRBV18 and TRBJ1-5; the D is unclear. Trimming shortened V by 3 bases and J by 3 bases, and 9 bases separated the two germline ends. This CDR3 is built from 14 residues. Germline values: CDR1 KGHSH, CDR2 LQKENI. The CDR3 DNA sequence: TGTGCCAGCTCACCGGCTACAACCAATCAGCCCCAGCATTTT. This encodes CASSPATTNQPQHF.

The chain links TRBV7-3 to TRBJ2-2; D is ambiguous. V was shortened by 2 bases and J by 1 base, with 5 bases between the two germline ends. The germline CDR1 and CDR2 sequences are SGHTA and FQGTGA. The length of the CDR3 is 14 residues. The CDR3 reads CASSLLQNTGELFF. In nucleotides, the CDR3 is TGTGCCAGCAGCTTATTACAGAACACCGGGGAGCTGTTTTTT.

In its sample, this clone was seen once. This chain connects TRBV27 to TRBJ2-1, with no clear D. Trimming shortened V by 3 bases and J by 6 bases, and 9 bases separated the two germline ends. This CDR3 is built from 13 residues. Per germline, CDR1 MNHEY and CDR2 SMNVEV (reference sequence). CDR3 coding DNA: TGTGCCAGCAGTTTCGTGAAGGGCAATGAGCAGTTCTTC. Residues: CASSFVKGNEQFF.

J is TRBJ2-1 and V is TRBV29-1; tentatively, D is TRBD2 (6 bases). The V gene's germline CDR1 is SQVTM and CDR2 ANQGSEA. The CDR3 runs to 14 residues. Trimming removed 1 base from V and 4 bases from J, with 11 bases in between. The CDR3 loop is CSVEAGTSYNEQFF. CDR3 bases: TGCAGCGTTGAAGCCGGGACTTCGTACAATGAGCAGTTCTTC.

The chain uses TRBV5-6 and TRBJ2-7; no firm D call. Trimming removed 2 bases at V and 4 bases at J, with 10 bases between. Germline assignment: CDR1 SGHDT and CDR2 YYEEEE. This CDR3 region has 13 residues. The CDR3 nucleotides read TGTGCCAGCAGCTTCCGGCAGGCATACGAGCAGTACTTC. Protein product: CASSFRQAYEQYF.

This sequence joins TRBV10-1 and TRBJ2-1, with 8 bases matching TRBD2. The CDR3 runs to 15 residues. Trimming took 4 bases from V and 5 from J; bases not matched to a gene: 7. Germline values: CDR1 WNHNN, CDR2 SYGVQD (reference sequence). The CDR3 protein is CASSGSGGPHNEQFF. The CDR3 DNA reads TGCGCCAGCAGTGGAAGCGGGGGCCCCCACAATGAGCAGTTCTTC.

This clone was recorded a few times. V is TRBV24-1 and J is TRBJ2-2, with TRBD2 matching 8 bases. Germline lookup yields CDR1 KGHDR and CDR2 SFDVKD. The CDR3 runs 14 residues. V gave up 6 bases and J gave up 4 bases; unmatched junction bases: 3. Here the CDR3 DNA reads TGTGCCACCAGTTCCGGGGGGGGCACCGGGGAGCTGTTTTTT. It yields the protein CATSSGGGTGELFF.

V gene TRBV27 combines with J gene TRBJ1-6; D is uncertain. The CDR3 has 17 residues. Germline lookup yields CDR1 MNHEY and CDR2 SMNVEV (reference sequence). The germline V and J ends were trimmed by 0 bases and 5 bases, with 14 bases remaining between them. The CDR3 region is CASSLSLPGRNNSPLHF. Here the CDR3 DNA reads TGTGCCAGCAGTTTATCGTTGCCCGGACGGAATAATTCACCCCTCCACTTT.

The gene calls are TRBV7-2 and TRBJ1-2; perhaps TRBD1 as D (6 bases). Trimming took 0 bases from V and 4 from J, leaving 12 bases between them. CDR1 is SGHTA and CDR2 is FQGNSA in the germline V gene. This CDR3 has 15 residues. The CDR3 nucleotides are TGTGCCAGCAGCTTAGCGACCGGGGGCGTCTATGGCTACACCTTC. Residues: CASSLATGGVYGYTF.

V is TRBV25-1 and J is TRBJ2-2; D is unclear. CDR1 is MGHDK and CDR2 is SYGVNS in the germline V gene. Trimming took 3 bases from V and 0 from J, leaving 8 bases between them. CDR3 length equals 15 residues. CDR3 coding DNA: TGTGCCAGCAGTGACTTTAGGTCGAACACCGGGGAGCTGTTTTTT. Its translation: CASSDFRSNTGELFF.

The chain has TRBV30 and TRBJ1-2; possibly TRBD1 for D (5 bases). Looked up from germline, CDR1 is GTSNPN and CDR2 is SVGIG (reference sequence). Deletions cut 2 bases from V and 7 bases from J, with 17 bases between. The CDR3 is 14 amino acids. The CDR3 bases are TGTGCCTGGAGTAACGGGGCCCTACAATTTGGCTACACCTTC. Encoded protein: CAWSNGALQFGYTF.

The CDR3 DNA is TGTGCCACCAGGTGGAAGACAGGGGATCCGAATAATTCACCCCTCCACTTT. This encodes CATRWKTGDPNNSPLHF. The chain combines TRBV24-1 with TRBJ1-6; the match to TRBD1 covers 8 bases. CDR3 length: 17 amino acids. After removal of 7 bases from V and 5 bases from J, the junction contained 12 bases not matched to a gene. The germline CDR1 and CDR2 sequences are KGHDR and SFDVKD.

The CDR3: CASSINRVHEQFF. The CDR3, as DNA: TGTGCCAGCAGCATAAACAGGGTCCATGAGCAGTTCTTC. This chain connects TRBV11-3 to TRBJ2-1; possibly TRBD1 for D (6 bases). CDR3 length equals 13 residues. With 5 bases removed from V and 8 bases from J, the gap between germline ends came to 13 bases. Germline V gene lookup returns CDR1 SGHNT and CDR2 YENEEA.

The DNA for the CDR3 is TGTGCCAGCAGCACGGGACAGGGGGCTGTCACTGAAGCTTTCTTT. This gives the protein CASSTGQGAVTEAFF. This chain connects TRBV5-5 to TRBJ1-1, with 12 bases fitting TRBD1. The CDR3 has 15 residues. V dropped 4 bases and J dropped 4; count of bases not matched to a gene: 5. Looked up from germline, CDR1 is SGHKS and CDR2 is YYEKEE (reference sequence).

This clone was recorded a few times. V is TRBV13 and J is TRBJ2-7, with 7 bases identical to TRBD1. The CDR3 totals 15 residues. J lost 0 bases, V lost 5 bases, and 7 bases had no gene match. Germline-derived CDR1 and CDR2 are PRHDT and FYEKMQ (reference sequence). The CDR3 loop is CASSPATGNSYEQYF. Written as DNA, the CDR3 is TGTGCCAGCAGCCCTGCGACAGGGAACTCCTACGAGCAGTACTTC.

The V call is TRBV10-3, the J call TRBJ2-3; TRBD2 matches at 7 bases. The CDR3 is 16 residues long. Germline CDR1 is ENHRY and CDR2 is SYGVKD. V lost 2 bases to trimming and J lost 0 bases; unmatched junction nucleotides: 5. In nucleotides, the CDR3 is TGTGCCATCAGTGAGCGGAGCGGGGTTAGCACAGATACGCAGTATTTT. Translated, it gives CAISERSGVSTDTQYF.

The chain combines TRBV4-2 with TRBJ2-3; 9 nucleotides line up with TRBD2. The CDR3 covers 16 residues. The ends lost 4 bases at V and 5 bases at J; junction bases unmatched: 10. Germline V gene lookup returns CDR1 LGHNA and CDR2 YNFKEQ. CDR3 in amino acids: CASSLSAGGRGDTQYF. DNA for the CDR3: TGTGCCAGCAGCCTTTCAGCGGGGGGCCGGGGAGATACGCAGTATTTT.